Below are 3 T cell receptor beta chains sequenced from a single sample in a study of low-dose radiotherapy and immunotherapy resistance in tumors. The time point was: after trial treatment. Described treatment: LDRT plus nivolumab, ipilimumab, low-dose cyclophosphamide and aspirin (RACIN trial). TRAV- and TRBV-specific primers, spanning alpha and beta chains, primed first-strand cDNA. Over approximately 20 PCR cycles, TCRs were amplified from a constant-region primer and V-primer adapter. Each CDR3 protein is one row after TCRdb ran MiXCR on the reads. This table has 95,000 to 100,000 distinct CDR3 sequences, about 20% appearing once. The sample was PBMCs, taken after low-dose radiotherapy plus immunotherapy. All receptors come from a male donor with prostate cancer.

The V call is TRBV3-1, the J call TRBJ2-7; TRBD1 is a possible D gene (5 bases). The V end was cut by 1 base, the J end by 6 bases, with 10 bases between. Germline V gives CDR1 LGHDT, CDR2 YNNKEL (reference sequence). The CDR3 contains 13 residues. As DNA, the CDR3 is TGTGCCAGCAGCCAAGCCAGGGCCGGCGAGCAGTACTTC. Its translation is CASSQARAGEQYF.

This clonotype has only a few counts. CDR3 bases: TGTGCCAGCAGCTCACAGGGAGGGGAGACCTACGAGCAGTACTTC. This translates into CASSSQGGETYEQYF. The J gene is TRBJ2-7, the V gene TRBV7-2; D might be TRBD2 (7 bases). The length of the CDR3 is 15 residues. In germline, CDR1 is SGHTA, CDR2 FQGNSA. V was cut by 4 bases and J by 2 bases, with 15 bases left in between. Variable domain in full (rest from reference TRBV7-2 and TRBJ2-7): GAGVSQSPSNKVTEKGKDVELRCDPISGHTALYWYRQSLGQGLEFLIYFQGNSAPDKSGLPSDRFSAERTGGSVSTLTIQRTQQEDSAVYLCASSSQGGETYEQYFGPGTRLTVT.

This clonotype was seen ten or more times. The V and J genes are TRBV7-6 and TRBJ2-2; D not resolved. The CDR3 runs 12 residues. CDR1 is SGHVS and CDR2 is FNYEAQ in the germline V gene. Trimming stripped 7 bases from V and 5 bases from J, with 8 bases between. CDR3 amino acids: CASKLSTGELFF. CDR3 bases: TGTGCCAGCAAGCTTTCGACCGGGGAGCTGTTTTTT.